This is a list of T cell receptor beta chains from one sample in a study of blood T cell repertoires in COVID-19. Profiled with immunoSEQ multiplex PCR; TCRdb holds only in-frame clones, not every one. The sample lists 300,000 to 500,000 clones, around 87% occurring once. Sequencing was performed on PBMCs or T cells enriched from blood (not recorded which). These receptors came from a woman between 25 and 40 years old with acute COVID-19. Both conserved end residues are part of each CDR3. A D gene is named only where the DNA matches it firmly. Clone size is stated in some rows and not others, as once, few, many or a class when expanded.

TRBV30	TRBJ1-6	once	.	TGTGCCTGGAGGCTTGCAGGCTTAACACCTAGCCCACCCCTCCACTTT	CAWRLAGLTPSPPLHF
TRBV24-1	TRBJ2-3	.	.	TGTGCCACCAGTGAGGTGCGGGGGCTCACAGATACGCAGTATTTT	CATSEVRGLTDTQYF
TRBV5-1	TRBJ2-7	.	.	TGCGCCAGCAGCTTGGGGCCCACCACCGAGCAGTACTTC	CASSLGPTTEQYF
TRBV11-3	TRBJ2-3	.	TRBD1	TGTGCCAGCAGCGATCAGGGGGCGAGCACAGATACGCAGTATTTT	CASSDQGASTDTQYF
TRBV30	TRBJ1-1	.	.	TGTGCCTGGACTCAGGGTTTCAAGGGCGAAGCTTTCTTT	CAWTQGFKGEAFF
TRBV11-2	TRBJ1-1	.	TRBD1	TGTGCCAGCAGCGACCAGACAGGGGCCTTTGAAGCTTTCTTT	CASSDQTGAFEAFF
TRBV19	TRBJ1-3	.	.	TGTGCCAGTAGTATCCGGGGAAACACCATATATTTT	CASSIRGNTIYF
TRBV12-3/TRBV12-4	TRBJ1-5	.	.	TGTGCCAGCACCGATATTGAGGTTCAGCCCCAGCATTTT	CASTDIEVQPQHF
TRBV12-3/TRBV12-4	TRBJ1-2	.	.	TGTGCCAGCAGTTTAGGAGGGCCGGGGGGCTACACCTTC	CASSLGGPGGYTF
TRBV10-3	TRBJ2-7	.	.	TGTGCCACCGGGCGGACAAGCGTCGACGAGCAGTACTTC	CATGRTSVDEQYF
TRBV19	TRBJ1-5	.	.	TGTGCCAGTAGTATAGATGGAGGATGGGGAAATCAGCCCCAGCATTTT	CASSIDGGWGNQPQHF
TRBV4-1	TRBJ2-3	few	TRBD1	TGCGCCAGCAGCCGGGGGACAGTTGGCACAGATACGCAGTATTTT	CASSRGTVGTDTQYF
TRBV30	TRBJ1-1	.	TRBD1	TGTGCCTGCCGGGACAGCGGCGTGTTTGAAGCTTTCTTT	CACRDSGVFEAFF
TRBV6-5	TRBJ2-7	.	.	TGTGCCAGCAGTTACTCCCGGACAGCTTATTCCTACGAGCAGTACTTC	CASSYSRTAYSYEQYF
TRBV24-1	TRBJ2-7	.	TRBD1	TGTGCCACCAGCCAAACATCCGGGACAGGACTCTACGAGCAGTACTTC	CATSQTSGTGLYEQYF
TRBV19	TRBJ1-5	once	.	TGTGCCAGTAGTCTAAGGCTAGGCAATCAGCCCCAGCATTTT	CASSLRLGNQPQHF
TRBV5-1	TRBJ2-3	.	TRBD1	TGCGCCAGCAGCTTTGGACAGGGTGTCGGTACGCAGTATTTT	CASSFGQGVGTQYF